This T cell receptor (beta chain) was sequenced in a study of cytomegalovirus exposure and HLA in healthy donors. Germline assignment: CDR1 MNHEY and CDR2 SVGAGI. V lost 2 bases, J lost 5 bases, and 18 bases lay in between. The CDR3 is 16 residues long. Vbeta (60) and Jbeta (13) primers were used in the PCR. Measured with immunoSEQ multiplex PCR; TCRdb has only the in-frame clones, and not every one. The sample lists about 200,000 clones; 75% to 85% were seen once. The sequenced material came from PBMCs. The source of this sequence is a middle-aged woman in good health and CMV-seronegative. The gene calls are TRBV6-5 and TRBJ1-2; tentative D call: TRBD1 (6 bases). The CDR3, as DNA: TGTGCCAGCAGTTACCCTCTCCACAGGGTGGGGTATGGCTACACCTTC. Protein: CASSYPLHRVGYGYTF.